The rows below give T cell receptor beta chains drawn from one sample of a study of blood T cell repertoires in COVID-19. Sequencing used immunoSEQ multiplex PCR; TCRdb keeps in-frame clones, though not all of them. The sample carries about 110,000 clones, 87% recorded once. Sequencing was performed on peripheral blood. The receptors originated from a human donor in a cohort sampled during active COVID-19. Both conserved end residues are part of each CDR3. D genes are given only for firm matches. Clone size is given for some rows only: seen once, a few or many times, or a class if the clone is expanded.

>TRBD1|TRBV28|-|TRBJ2-7
TGTGCCAGCAGTTTGTCCGGGACAGGGGCCTACGAGCAGTACTTC
CASSLSGTGAYEQYF
>-|TRBV12-3/TRBV12-4|-|TRBJ2-7
TGTGCCAGCACCTCGGGTACCTACGAGCAGTACTTC
CASTSGTYEQYF
>TRBD1|TRBV6-1|-|TRBJ2-7
TGTGCCAGCAGTGAGAGGACAGGGCCCTACGAGCAGTACTTC
CASSERTGPYEQYF
>TRBD1|TRBV7-9|-|TRBJ2-7
TGTGCCAGCAGCCCAAGAGGACAGGGGATCCGGGTGGGGGACGAGCAGTACTTC
CASSPRGQGIRVGDEQYF
>TRBD1|TRBV19|few|TRBJ1-2
TGTGCCAGTACATGGGGCGTCATCCGGGACAGTGCGGCAAACTATGGCTACACCTTC
CASTWGVIRDSAANYGYTF
>TRBD1|TRBV20-1|-|TRBJ2-7
TGCAGTGCTAGTGCCGGGACAGGCTCCTACGAGCAGTACTTC
CSASAGTGSYEQYF
>TRBD1|TRBV28|many|TRBJ2-2
TGTGCCAGCAGCCCTCCCCGGACAGGAACTCTAACCGGGGAGCTGTTTTTT
CASSPPRTGTLTGELFF
>TRBD1|TRBV24-1|-|TRBJ1-4
TGTGCCACCAGTGATTCTGGGACAGCAACTAATGAAAAACTGTTTTTT
CATSDSGTATNEKLFF
>TRBD1|TRBV2|few|TRBJ1-5
TGTGCCAGCAGATGGACAGGAGCGGACCAGCCCCAGCATTTT
CASRWTGADQPQHF
>-|TRBV6-6|-|TRBJ2-7
TGTGCCAGCAGTACAGGGTCCTACGAGCAGTACTTC
CASSTGSYEQYF
>-|TRBV2|once|TRBJ1-1
TGTGCCAGCAGCCCCATCTATACAGGGACCACTGAAGCTTTCTTT
CASSPIYTGTTEAFF
>-|TRBV29-1|-|TRBJ2-5
TGCGCCACCTTGGAGGCCAGCGAGACCCAGTACTTC
CATLEASETQYF
>TRBD1|TRBV19|once|TRBJ1-1
TGTGCCAGTAGTAGCGGGACAGGGGGCACCATGAACACTGAAGCTTTCTTT
CASSSGTGGTMNTEAFF
>-|TRBV28|-|TRBJ1-1
TGTGCCAGCAGCCTCAGCGACCGGCGGGCTTTCTTT
CASSLSDRRAFF
>TRBD1|TRBV3-1/TRBV3-2|-|TRBJ1-6
TGTGCCAGCAGCCAATGGGGACAGGATTCACCCCTCCACTTT
CASSQWGQDSPLHF
>TRBD1|TRBV6-5|once|TRBJ2-3
TGTGCCAGCAGTAAACCGGGACAGGGTGTAGATACGCAGTATTTT
CASSKPGQGVDTQYF
>-|TRBV6-5|-|TRBJ1-5
TGTGCCACCAAGACAGGCGGTGTGGGCAATCAGCCCCAGCATTTT
CATKTGGVGNQPQHF
>TRBD1|TRBV2|-|TRBJ2-4
TGTGCCAGCAGCTGGGGACAGCTAGCCAAAAACATTCAGTACTTC
CASSWGQLAKNIQYF
>TRBD1|TRBV29-1|few|TRBJ1-5
TGCAGCGCAAGACAGGGGGATCAGCCCCAGCATTTT
CSARQGDQPQHF
>-|TRBV13|-|TRBJ2-7
TGTGCCAGCAGCTTAGGAACAGGGATATGGTTCGAGCAGTACTTC
CASSLGTGIWFEQYF
>-|TRBV5-1|-|TRBJ2-1
TGCGCCAGCAGCTTGGTCGGACAGCACAATGAGCAGTTCTTC
CASSLVGQHNEQFF
>-|TRBV9|-|TRBJ2-7
TGTGCCAGCAGCGCAACCGGACTACTCTACGAGCAGTACTTC
CASSATGLLYEQYF
>-|TRBV9|-|TRBJ2-7
TGTGCCAGCAGCGCCCGGGACACGACCTTCTACGAGCAGTACTTC
CASSARDTTFYEQYF
>-|TRBV13|-|TRBJ2-4
TGTGCCTCCCGCCTCGGGGGTGAAGGAACCAAAAACATTCAGTACTTC
CASRLGGEGTKNIQYF
>-|TRBV6-5|-|TRBJ2-7
TGTGCCAGCAGCCCCGGGACACCATACGAGCAGTACTTC
CASSPGTPYEQYF
>-|TRBV3-1/TRBV3-2|-|TRBJ2-7
TGTGCCAGCAGCCAAGCTCCTACCGCCTACGAGCAGTACTTC
CASSQAPTAYEQYF
>-|TRBV6-6|once|TRBJ1-1
TGTGCCAGCAGCATAAGGGGAGGGGGGACTGAAGCTTTCTTT
CASSIRGGGTEAFF
>-|TRBV5-4|-|TRBJ2-7
TGTGCCAGCAGAGACTTCTCAGGGTACGAGCAGTACTTC
CASRDFSGYEQYF
>-|TRBV5-1|-|TRBJ1-2
TGCGCCAGCAGCTCAGGACAGTTCCACTACACCTTC
CASSSGQFHYTF